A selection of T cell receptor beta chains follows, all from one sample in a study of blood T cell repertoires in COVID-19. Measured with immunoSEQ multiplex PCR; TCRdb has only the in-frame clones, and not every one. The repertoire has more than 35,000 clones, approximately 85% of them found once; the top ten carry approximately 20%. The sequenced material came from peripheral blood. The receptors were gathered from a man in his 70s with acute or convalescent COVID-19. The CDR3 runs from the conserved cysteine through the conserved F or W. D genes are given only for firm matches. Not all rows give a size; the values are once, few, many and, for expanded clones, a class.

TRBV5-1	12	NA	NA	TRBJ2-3	TGCGCCAGCAGCTTGACGGGTGATACGCAGTATTTT	CASSLTGDTQYF
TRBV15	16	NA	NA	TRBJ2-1	TGTGCCACCAGCAGAAGGAGTAGCGGATCCTACAATGAGCAGTTCTTC	CATSRRSSGSYNEQFF
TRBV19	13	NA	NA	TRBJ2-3	TGTGCCACCGTCCCCGAGAACACAGATACGCAGTATTTT	CATVPENTDTQYF
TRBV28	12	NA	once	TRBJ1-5	TGTGCCAGCAGTTTTCGTGGCCAGCCCCAGCATTTT	CASSFRGQPQHF
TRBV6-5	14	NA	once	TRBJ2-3	TGTGCCAGCAGTTACCGCGGACAGAGCGATACGCAGTATTTT	CASSYRGQSDTQYF
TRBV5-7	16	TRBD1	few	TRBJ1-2	TGTGCCAGCAGCTCCCTAGACAGGGACAGGGGCTATGGCTACACCTTC	CASSSLDRDRGYGYTF
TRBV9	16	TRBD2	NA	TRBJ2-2	TGTGCCAGCAGCGTCGGACTAGCGGGGACCACCGGGGAGCTGTTTTTT	CASSVGLAGTTGELFF
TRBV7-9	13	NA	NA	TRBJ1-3	TGTGCCAGCAGCTCATCGGCTGGAAACACCATATATTTT	CASSSSAGNTIYF
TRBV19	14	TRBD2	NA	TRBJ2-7	TGTGCCAGTAGTTTTACTAGCGGGAGTTACGAGCAGTACTTC	CASSFTSGSYEQYF
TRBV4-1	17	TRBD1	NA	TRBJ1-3	TGCGCCAGCAGCCAATCTACCGGGACAGGGGCGGGAAACACCATATATTTT	CASSQSTGTGAGNTIYF
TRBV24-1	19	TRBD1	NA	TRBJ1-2	TGTGCCACCAGTGATTTCCCGGACAGGGGCTCCAATCCTAACTATGGCTACACCTTC	CATSDFPDRGSNPNYGYTF
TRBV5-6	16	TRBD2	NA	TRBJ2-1	TGTGCCAGCAGCGGGCTGATAGCGGGGGCCTACAATGAGCAGTTCTTC	CASSGLIAGAYNEQFF
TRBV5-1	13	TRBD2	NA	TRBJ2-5	TGCGCCAGCACCTGGACTAGCCGGGAGACCCAGTACTTC	CASTWTSRETQYF
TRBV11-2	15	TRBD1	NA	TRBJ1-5	TGTGCCAGCAGCGTGGGGACAGGGGGGGCTCAGCCCCAGCATTTT	CASSVGTGGAQPQHF
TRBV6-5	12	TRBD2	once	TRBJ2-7	TGTGCCGGGGGGGAGCGTACCTACGAGCAGTACTTC	CAGGERTYEQYF
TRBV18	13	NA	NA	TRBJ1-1	TGTGCCAGCTCACCATGGGGGGGCACTGAAGCTTTCTTT	CASSPWGGTEAFF
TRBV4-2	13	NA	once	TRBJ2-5	TGTGCCAGCAGCCAAGGTGAAGAGGAGACCCAGTACTTC	CASSQGEEETQYF